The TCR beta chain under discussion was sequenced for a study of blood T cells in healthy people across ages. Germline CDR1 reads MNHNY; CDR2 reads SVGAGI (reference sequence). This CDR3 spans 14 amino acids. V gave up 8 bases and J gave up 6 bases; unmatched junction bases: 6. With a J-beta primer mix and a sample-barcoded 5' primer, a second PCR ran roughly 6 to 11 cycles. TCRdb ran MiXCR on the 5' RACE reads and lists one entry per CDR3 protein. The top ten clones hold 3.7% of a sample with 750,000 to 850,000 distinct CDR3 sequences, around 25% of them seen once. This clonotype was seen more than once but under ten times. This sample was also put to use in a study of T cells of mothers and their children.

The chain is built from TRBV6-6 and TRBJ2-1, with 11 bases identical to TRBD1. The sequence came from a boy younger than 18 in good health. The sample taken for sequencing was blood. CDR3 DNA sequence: TGTGCCAGCGCGGGGACAGGGGGAGGCAATGAGCAGTTCTTC. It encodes CASAGTGGGNEQFF.